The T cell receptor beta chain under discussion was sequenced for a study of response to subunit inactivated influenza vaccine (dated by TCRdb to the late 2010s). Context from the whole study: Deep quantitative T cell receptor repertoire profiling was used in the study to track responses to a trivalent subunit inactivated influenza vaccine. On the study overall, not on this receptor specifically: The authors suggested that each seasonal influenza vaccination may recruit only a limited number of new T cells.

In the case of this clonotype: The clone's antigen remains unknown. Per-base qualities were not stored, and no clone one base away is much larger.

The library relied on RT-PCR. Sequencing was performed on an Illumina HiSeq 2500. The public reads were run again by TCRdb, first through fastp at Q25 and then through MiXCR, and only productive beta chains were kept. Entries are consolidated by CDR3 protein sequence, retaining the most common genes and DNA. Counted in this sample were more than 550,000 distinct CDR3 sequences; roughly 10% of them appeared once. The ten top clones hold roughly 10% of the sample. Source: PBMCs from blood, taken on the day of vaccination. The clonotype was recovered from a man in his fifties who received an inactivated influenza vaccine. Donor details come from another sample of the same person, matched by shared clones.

CDR3 loop: CAISDPISGANVLTF. In nucleotides, the sequence is TGTGCCATCAGTGACCCTATCTCTGGGGCCAACGTCCTGACTTTC. This chain is built from TRBV10-3 and TRBJ2-6; a confident D gene designation cannot be given. Including the terminal cysteine and phenylalanine, the CDR3 comprises 15 residues. Only the CDR3 DNA is retained, 45 bases long and in frame from the first base. Reading the germline V gene gives CDR1 ENHRY and CDR2 SYGVKD. Cut back by 3 bases and 0 bases, the V and J ends lie 6 bases apart.